A selection of T cell receptor beta chains follows, all from one sample in a study of cytomegalovirus exposure and HLA in healthy donors. TCRdb's table, derived via immunoSEQ multiplex PCR, lists solely in-frame clones and lacks some. The sample records roughly 150,000 clones, over 60% being singletons. The sample was PBMCs. All receptors derive from a male donor in good health and CMV-seronegative. The conserved cysteine and the conserved F or W are not part of the CDR3 here. The order of the fields is J gene, D gene, V gene, CDR3 protein. D genes are given only for firm matches.

TRBJ2-5 | - | TRBV7-8 | ASSLGITRKETQY
TRBJ1-2 | TRBD1 | TRBV2 | ASTFQGASYGYT
TRBJ2-1 | - | TRBV5-4 | ASSWSGLTHNEQF
TRBJ1-1 | - | TRBV7-2 | ASSFQTTNTEAF
TRBJ2-3 | TRBD2 | TRBV5-1 | ASSLLAGPPGTDTQY
TRBJ2-3 | TRBD2 | TRBV6-4 | ASSRGVSTDTQY
TRBJ2-5 | TRBD1 | TRBV18 | ASSPGQGSLGEQY
TRBJ1-5 | TRBD1 | TRBV27 | ASRGTGDQPQH
TRBJ2-7 | TRBD1 | TRBV27 | ASSDRGHNYEQY
TRBJ2-7 | - | TRBV19 | ASSIDRNRYEQY
TRBJ2-1 | - | TRBV7-2 | ASSLISFGEQF
TRBJ1-3 | TRBD1 | TRBV7-2 | ASSRREGAVFGNTIY
TRBJ1-2 | - | TRBV30 | AWSGGTYGYT
TRBJ2-7 | - | TRBV7-2 | ASSFARDSYYEQY
TRBJ1-3 | - | TRBV19 | ASTPRGGNTIY
TRBJ1-2 | TRBD1 | TRBV11-2 | ASRDGTGVFYGYT
TRBJ1-5 | - | TRBV6-5 | ASSYSGPDQPQH
TRBJ1-2 | - | TRBV21-1 | ASSKEGEGIGGYT
TRBJ1-1 | TRBD1 | TRBV6-5 | ASSYGTGMNTEAF
TRBJ1-2 | TRBD1 | TRBV2 | ASSEAWTGRDGYT
TRBJ2-3 | TRBD2 | TRBV19 | ASSSGLAAGDTQY
TRBJ2-3 | - | TRBV5-6 | ASSGLTDTQY
TRBJ1-2 | - | TRBV7-3 | ASSPSGGPYGYT
TRBJ2-5 | - | TRBV6-6 | ASSTPNRVQETQY
TRBJ2-3 | TRBD1 | TRBV5-1 | ASSKTGGTSTDTQY
TRBJ2-1 | TRBD1 | TRBV7-9 | SSSSPYARGFGEQF
TRBJ2-1 | TRBD2 | TRBV7-9 | ASNPTLERGPDNEQF
TRBJ1-2 | - | TRBV5-4 | ASSLLRADVYGYT